The 2 T cell receptor beta chains below all came from one sample that was sequenced in a study of beta chain features in type 1 diabetes (dated by TCRdb to 2016 to 2019). Paper-wide results and their limitations: In all four CD4+ subsets, TCRB CDR3 length was moderately but significantly shorter in type 1 diabetes patients.

The library was obtained by the immunoSEQ multiplex PCR assay. The entire isolated RNA was reverse transcribed using the High Capacity cDNA Reverse Transcription Kit, and thus expressed TCRB transcripts were sequenced. The clones in this table, taken by TCRdb from immuneACCESS, are in-frame only. Not every clone is retained; where verified, under half of the shortfall comes from an unresolved V gene, and the cause of the rest is unknown. A total of hundreds of thousands of clones appear in this sample, roughly an eighth of them only once. Nearly 0.04% of the sample comes from the top ten. These receptors have no known antigen. The sequencing sample was made of naive CD4+ T cells from blood. The sample's cell subset or site label, in plain terms: true naive CD4+ T cells. These receptors came from a young man with type 1 diabetes.

To note about this clone: The junction differs from germline at one of its ends, possibly a read error. V is TRBV28 and J is TRBJ1-1; no firm D call. This CDR3 comprises 12 residues. The germline V gene encodes CDR1 MDHEN and CDR2 SYDVKM. The CDR3 nucleotides are TGTGCCAGCAGCGCCCTACAGAACTCCGTCTCCTTT. Protein: CASSALQNSVSF. Variable domain in full (rest from reference TRBV28 and TRBJ1-1): DVKVTQSSRYLVKRTGEKVFLECVQDMDHENMFWYRQDPGLGLRLIYFSYDVKMKEKGDIPEGYSVSREKKERFSLILESASTNQTSMYLCASSALQNSVSFGQGTRLTVV.

This clone was found a few times. The chain carries TRBV5-1 and TRBJ2-5; D is ambiguous. The CDR3 sequence is 12 residues long. CDR1 and CDR2 from the germline V gene are SGHRS and YFSETQ. V was pared by 0 bases and J by 5 bases, with 5 bases between. The CDR3 spells CASSLDFETQYF. DNA for the CDR3: TGCGCCAGCAGCTTGGATTTCGAGACCCAGTACTTC. The entire variable domain, with the rest obtained from reference TRBV5-1 and TRBJ2-5, is as follows: KAGVTQTPRYLIKTRGQQVTLSCSPISGHRSVSWYQQTPGQGLQFLFEYFSETQRNKGNFPGRFSGRQFSNSRSEMNVSTLELGDSALYLCASSLDFETQYFGPGTRLLVL.